Listed here are 24 T cell receptor beta chains from one sample, sequenced in a study of radiotherapy plus CTLA-4 blockade in lung cancer (dated by TCRdb to 2017 to 2018). Library generation was performed with the immunoSEQ multiplex PCR assay. TCRdb's version of the immuneACCESS table is confined to in-frame rearrangements and falls short of the full clone set. An unresolved V gene accounts for under half of the shortfall where checked; the remainder is of unknown origin. For this sample there are 55,000 to 75,000 clones; roughly four fifths appear just once. 15% to 20% of the sample rests with the top ten. The material was peripheral blood, obtained from a patient treated with radiotherapy plus ipilimumab. The receptors originated from a human donor with non-small cell lung cancer whose response to radiotherapy plus ipilimumab could not be evaluated. Some clones in this sample may be carry-over from other donors' samples.

This clone was observed once. The CDR3 DNA follows: TGTGCCAGCAGTTCGGGGGGCAGGGGAGAAGTCACTGAAGCTTTCTTT. This codes for CASSSGGRGEVTEAFF. The rearrangement uses TRBV6-5 and TRBJ1-1; weak D call: TRBD1 (6 bases). V shed 4 bases and J shed 4 bases, with 19 bases lying between them. This CDR3 region has 16 residues. Per germline, CDR1 MNHEY and CDR2 SVGAGI.

The chain employs TRBV28 and TRBJ1-4, with TRBD1 matching 7 bases. The length of the CDR3 is 14 residues. J was trimmed by 4 bases and V by 7 bases; bases with no gene match: 6. The germline V gene has CDR1 MDHEN and CDR2 SYDVKM. The CDR3 loop is CASKLQGNNEKLFF. DNA of the CDR3: TGTGCCAGCAAACTACAGGGGAATAATGAAAAACTGTTTTTT.

This chain joins TRBV27 and TRBJ1-4; tentative D call: TRBD1 (5 bases). V dropped 0 bases and J dropped 14 bases, with 13 bases sitting between them. Germline V gene sequence: CDR1 MNHEY, CDR2 SMNVEV (reference sequence). The CDR3 is made up of 13 amino acids. The CDR3 region is CASSLSYEGRLFF. DNA of the CDR3: TGTGCCAGCAGTTTATCGTACGAGGGGAGGCTGTTTTTT.

This clone was counted only a few times. The chain links TRBV18 to TRBJ2-2, with D hard to call. Germline V gene data show CDR1 as KGHSH and CDR2 as LQKENI. The CDR3 extends over 14 amino acids. V was clipped by 1 base and J by 4 bases, with 7 bases between them. The CDR3: CASSPQQSTGELFF. The DNA for the CDR3 is TGTGCCAGCTCACCACAACAGAGCACCGGGGAGCTGTTTTTT.

The CDR3 reads CASSVSTGAYEQYF. The CDR3 DNA reads TGTGCCAGCAGTGTCTCGACAGGGGCCTACGAGCAGTACTTC. The V and J genes are TRBV6-4 and TRBJ2-7; TRBD1 matches 8 bases. From germline, CDR1 is MRHNA and CDR2 SNTAGT. Germline trimming cut 4 bases from V and 2 bases from J; bases unmatched to any gene: 4. CDR3 length: 14 residues.

The chain couples TRBV4-1 to TRBJ2-1; TRBD1 aligns across 7 bases. The germline V gene has CDR1 MGHRA and CDR2 YSYEKL. The V and J ends lost 1 base and 7 bases, in that order; junction bases with no gene match: 7. The CDR3 has 15 residues. DNA for the CDR3: TGCGCCAGCAGCCAAGGAGGAGGACAGGTAAATGAGCAGTTCTTC. Its translation is CASSQGGGQVNEQFF.

This chain connects TRBV5-1 to TRBJ1-6, with D possibly being TRBD1 (6 bases). CDR3 length equals 15 residues. Germline CDR1 SGHRS, CDR2 YFSETQ. Trimming left V 2 bases short and J 5 bases short, with 11 bases between. CDR3 DNA sequence: TGCGCCAGCAGCTTCACAGGGTCCGATAATTCACCCCTCCACTTT. Amino acids: CASSFTGSDNSPLHF. Filled out from reference TRBV5-1 and TRBJ1-6, the complete variable domain reads KAGVTQTPRYLIKTRGQQVTLSCSPISGHRSVSWYQQTPGQGLQFLFEYFSETQRNKGNFPGRFSGRQFSNSRSEMNVSTLELGDSALYLCASSFTGSDNSPLHFGNGTRLTVT.

This sequence joins TRBV5-1 and TRBJ2-2; 10 bases fit TRBD1. CDR1 and CDR2 (germline): SGHRS, YFSETQ. CDR3 size: 17 residues. Trimming removed 0 bases from V and 7 bases from J; junction bases left unmatched: 9. DNA for the CDR3: TGCGCCAGCAGCTTGGGAGTGCGACAGGGGGCTATCGGGGAGCTGTTTTTT. Translated, it gives CASSLGVRQGAIGELFF. Full variable domain (remainder filled in from reference TRBV5-1 and TRBJ2-2): KAGVTQTPRYLIKTRGQQVTLSCSPISGHRSVSWYQQTPGQGLQFLFEYFSETQRNKGNFPGRFSGRQFSNSRSEMNVSTLELGDSALYLCASSLGVRQGAIGELFFGEGSRLTVL.

J is TRBJ1-1 and V is TRBV27; a possible D gene is TRBD1 (6 bases). The CDR3 covers 18 residues. Trimming removed 2 bases from V and 1 base from J, with 20 bases in between. Germline-derived CDR1 and CDR2 are MNHEY and SMNVEV (reference sequence). The CDR3 reads CASSLVAIRRGENTEAFF. The DNA for the CDR3 is TGTGCCAGCAGTTTAGTCGCGATACGCAGGGGCGAGAACACTGAAGCTTTCTTT.

This clone was observed once. V and J are TRBV6-1 and TRBJ2-2, with 7 positions matching TRBD1. Germline V gene sequence: CDR1 MNHNS, CDR2 SASEGT. This CDR3 region has 14 residues. V lost 7 bases and J lost 4; bases outside the gene matches: 6. In DNA form, the CDR3 reads TGTGCCAGCACCCCGACAGGGAGCACCGGGGAGCTGTTTTTT. This translates into CASTPTGSTGELFF.

The chain combines TRBV5-1 with TRBJ2-2, with TRBD2 matching 7 bases. From germline, CDR1 is SGHRS and CDR2 YFSETQ. The V segment lost 4 bases and the J segment 3 bases; nucleotides outside the gene matches: 12. The CDR3 has 17 residues. CDR3 sequence: CASSRSRGGRDTGELFF. The CDR3 region has the DNA TGCGCCAGCAGCCGGAGTCGGGGAGGGAGAGACACCGGGGAGCTGTTTTTT.

The sample holds a few counts of this clone. This chain joins TRBV7-2 and TRBJ1-2; 7 bases fit TRBD1. Germline V gene data show CDR1 as SGHTA and CDR2 as FQGNSA. The V and J ends lost 4 bases and 13 bases, in that order; junction bases with no gene match: 9. There are 12 residues in the CDR3. The CDR3 is CASSSSTGFCTF. The CDR3, as DNA: TGTGCCAGCAGCTCCTCGACAGGGTTCTGCACCTTC.

The chain employs TRBV9 and TRBJ2-3, with 8 bases identical to TRBD2. Germline V gene data show CDR1 as SGDLS and CDR2 as YYNGEE. V was pared by 0 bases and J by 2 bases, with 5 bases of the junction left unmatched. The CDR3 loop spans 16 amino acids. The CDR3 loop is CASSVGRGVITDTQYF. For the CDR3, the DNA is TGTGCCAGCAGCGTAGGGCGGGGGGTAATCACAGATACGCAGTATTTT.

CDR3 residues: CASSDRFYGYTF. In DNA, the CDR3 is TGTGCCAGCAGTGACAGGTTCTATGGCTACACCTTC. The gene calls are TRBV6-5 and TRBJ1-2; D is possibly TRBD1 (6 bases). V lost 5 bases and J 4 bases, leaving 8 bases between the germline ends. This CDR3 is built from 12 residues. CDR1 and CDR2 from the germline V gene are MNHEY and SVGAGI.

This chain links TRBV4-1 with TRBJ2-1, with TRBD2 matching over 10 bases. Looked up from germline, CDR1 is MGHRA and CDR2 is YSYEKL. The CDR3 is 17 residues long. V lost 4 bases, J lost 6 bases, and 12 bases stayed unmatched. CDR3 DNA: TGCGCCAGCAGCCGTCTCCCCAGCGGGGGGGCCGGCAATGAGCAGTTCTTC. Its protein is CASSRLPSGGAGNEQFF.

This chain joins TRBV28 and TRBJ1-2; 11 bases line up with TRBD1. With 5 bases clipped from V and 7 bases from J, the junction kept 9 bases outside the gene matches. The CDR3 sequence is 15 residues long. In germline, CDR1 is MDHEN, CDR2 SYDVKM. The CDR3 sequence is CASSPPGQGAVGYTF. As DNA, the CDR3 is TGTGCCAGCAGTCCCCCCGGACAGGGGGCAGTTGGCTACACCTTC.

The rearrangement uses TRBV6-1 and TRBJ1-5, with a possible D match to TRBD1 (6 bases). The germline V gene encodes CDR1 MNHNS and CDR2 SASEGT. CDR3 length: 14 amino acids. The germline V and J ends were trimmed by 7 bases and 4 bases, with 14 bases remaining between them. CDR3 DNA sequence: TGTGCCAGCACCCCCGGGACACCTAATCAGCCCCAGCATTTT. Protein sequence: CASTPGTPNQPQHF.

This clone has only one observation. The chain links TRBV5-1 to TRBJ2-2, with 9 bases matching TRBD1. V lost 4 bases and J lost 3; bases outside the gene matches: 1. CDR1 SGHRS and CDR2 YFSETQ come from the germline V gene. The CDR3 extends over 14 amino acids. The CDR3 loop reads CASSRQGDTGELFF. The DNA of the CDR3 is TGCGCCAGCAGCAGACAGGGGGACACCGGGGAGCTGTTTTTT. The full variable domain, with the rest looked up from reference TRBV5-1 and TRBJ2-2, is KAGVTQTPRYLIKTRGQQVTLSCSPISGHRSVSWYQQTPGQGLQFLFEYFSETQRNKGNFPGRFSGRQFSNSRSEMNVSTLELGDSALYLCASSRQGDTGELFFGEGSRLTVL.

The chain couples TRBV9 to TRBJ1-5; perhaps TRBD1 as D (5 bases). The length of the CDR3 is 15 residues. The V gene lost 6 bases and the J gene lost 5 bases, with 18 bases spanning the gap. Germline CDR1 SGDLS, CDR2 YYNGEE. This CDR3 reads CASNTGGDRYQPQHF. In DNA, the CDR3 is TGTGCCAGCAACACCGGGGGGGACCGTTATCAGCCCCAGCATTTT.

The gene calls are TRBV29-1 and TRBJ1-1; TRBD1 matches at 10 bases. Germline V gene sequence: CDR1 SQVTM, CDR2 ANQGSEA. Trimming removed 5 bases from V and 11 bases from J; junction bases left unmatched: 14. CDR3 length equals 14 residues. CDR3 DNA: TGCAGCGTTCAAATCGGACAGGGGGTGAGTGGGGCTTTCTTT. This codes for CSVQIGQGVSGAFF.

V is TRBV5-8 and J is TRBJ1-5; perhaps TRBD1 as D (6 bases). Germline CDR1 SGHTS, CDR2 YDEGEE. The CDR3 is made up of 15 amino acids. The V gene lost 4 bases and the J gene lost 0 bases, with 11 bases spanning the gap. The CDR3 loop is CASSLGQHSNQPQHF. As DNA, the CDR3 is TGTGCCAGCAGCCTTGGACAGCATAGCAATCAGCCCCAGCATTTT.

This clone was seen just once. The chain employs TRBV5-1 and TRBJ1-4, with 7 nucleotides matching TRBD1. The CDR3 is 16 residues long. V lost 3 bases to trimming and J lost 4 bases; unmatched junction nucleotides: 9. Germline-derived CDR1 and CDR2 are SGHRS and YFSETQ. The CDR3 DNA follows: TGCGCCAGCAGCTCTATGGGGGACAGAGTTAATGAAAAACTGTTTTTT. Translated, it gives CASSSMGDRVNEKLFF.

The chain joins TRBV29-1 to TRBJ2-5, with D unclear. The J call may be incorrect, as the DNA end agrees better with TRBJ2-7. The CDR3 length is 11 residues. Germline loops: CDR1 SQVTM, CDR2 ANQGSEA. Here the CDR3 reads CSVERTHEQYF. The CDR3 DNA reads as TGCAGCGTTGAACGCACCCACGAGCAGTACTTC.

The genes are TRBV5-5 and TRBJ1-6; D is perhaps TRBD1 (6 bases). The CDR3 contains 15 residues. V lost 1 base and J lost 11, with 16 bases in between. Germline CDR1 is SGHKS and CDR2 is YYEKEE (reference sequence). The DNA for the CDR3 is TGTGCCAGCAGCTTGACGTTCGGATGGGGGCCACCCCTCCACTTT. Protein product: CASSLTFGWGPPLHF. The full variable domain, in which reference TRBV5-5 and TRBJ1-6 provide the parts outside the CDR3, is DAGVTQSPTHLIKTRGQQVTLRCSPISGHKSVSWYQQVLGQGPQFIFQYYEKEERGRGNFPDRFSARQFPNYSSELNVNALLLGDSALYLCASSLTFGWGPPLHFGNGTRLTVT.